This entry lists 21 T cell receptor beta chains sequenced from one sample in a study of PD-1 blockade in mismatch repair-deficient tumors. TCRdb keeps only in-frame clones here, not all; method: immunoSEQ multiplex PCR. The table records 65,000 to 80,000 clones, almost 80% of them present only once. The sample was peripheral blood, taken 2 weeks after starting pembrolizumab. Receptor source: an adult with mismatch repair-deficient cancer.

The chain employs TRBV5-6 and TRBJ2-5; TRBD1 aligns across 8 bases. Germline V gene sequence: CDR1 SGHDT, CDR2 YYEEEE. The CDR3 has 17 residues. Trimming removed 8 bases from V and 0 bases from J; junction bases left unmatched: 15. Written as DNA, the CDR3 is TGTGCCAGTAGCCGCTACGGGACAGGCACGTACCAAGAGACCCAGTACTTC. Protein sequence: CASSRYGTGTYQETQYF.

About this clone itself: In the same sample, other DNA sequences code for this CDR3. The genes are TRBV9 and TRBJ2-7; a weak D match, TRBD1 (5 bases). The CDR3 is 14 residues long. CDR1 SGDLS and CDR2 YYNGEE come from the germline V gene. V was shortened by 0 bases and J by 0 bases, with 7 bases between the two germline ends. The CDR3 bases are TGTGCCAGCAGCGTAGGGGGCAGCTCCTACGAGCAGTACTTC. Translated, it gives CASSVGGSSYEQYF.

This rearrangement joins TRBV9 to TRBJ2-3; 8 nucleotides line up with TRBD2. The V and J ends lost 8 bases and 2 bases, in that order; junction bases with no gene match: 10. The CDR3 is 15 amino acids. Germline V CDR1 and CDR2: SGDLS, YYNGEE. CDR3 amino acids: CASGERGQNTDTQYF. CDR3 coding DNA: TGTGCCAGTGGAGAGCGGGGGCAAAACACAGATACGCAGTATTTT.

This chain connects TRBV18 to TRBJ1-1; D not resolved. The CDR3 has 14 amino acids. V lost 6 bases and J 2 bases, leaving 13 bases between the germline ends. Germline values: CDR1 KGHSH, CDR2 LQKENI. DNA for the CDR3: TGTGCCAGCTCCCCCAGCAGAACTAACACTGAAGCTTTCTTT. It encodes CASSPSRTNTEAFF.

This clone has just one count. This sequence joins TRBV30 and TRBJ2-6, with 8 nucleotides matching TRBD1. Germline-derived CDR1 and CDR2 are GTSNPN and SVGIG (reference sequence). With V trimmed by 7 bases and J by 0 bases, 8 bases remained unmatched. CDR3 length: 16 residues. The CDR3 coding sequence is TGTGCCTTGGGGGGACAGGCCATCTCTGGGGCCAACGTCCTGACTTTC. This sequence encodes CALGGQAISGANVLTF.

The chain uses TRBV5-1 and TRBJ2-7, with 9 bases lining up with TRBD2. The CDR3 has 16 residues. The germline gives CDR1 SGHRS, CDR2 YFSETQ. With V trimmed by 0 bases and J by 6 bases, 10 bases remained unmatched. CDR3 nucleotides: TGCGCCAGCAGCTTGGCCGGGGTAGCGGGAGCGGGCGAGCAGTACTTC. Protein product: CASSLAGVAGAGEQYF.

The chain couples TRBV7-9 to TRBJ2-1, with TRBD2 as a possible D gene (6 bases). The germline V gene encodes CDR1 SEHNR and CDR2 FQNEAQ (reference sequence). CDR3 length equals 16 residues. V lost 6 bases, J lost 5 bases, and 20 bases lay in between. CDR3 residues: CASSQLGTGRNNEQFF. The CDR3 DNA sequence: TGTGCCAGCAGTCAACTCGGGACTGGTAGGAACAATGAGCAGTTCTTC.

The sample holds a few counts of this clone. The rearrangement joins TRBV18 to TRBJ2-2; 12 bases fit TRBD2. CDR1 is KGHSH and CDR2 is LQKENI in the germline V gene. The J segment lost 4 bases and the V segment lost 3 bases, leaving 3 bases of the junction unmatched. CDR3 length: 16 residues. The CDR3 region has the DNA TGTGCCAGCTCACCTCCTAGCGGGAGGGGCACCGGGGAGCTGTTTTTT. Amino acids: CASSPPSGRGTGELFF.

The chain carries TRBV13 and TRBJ2-3; D tentatively fits TRBD1 or TRBD2 (5 bases each). The V end lost 1 base, the J end lost 6 bases, and 8 bases lay between the germline ends. The CDR3 spans 13 residues. Germline values: CDR1 PRHDT, CDR2 FYEKMQ (reference sequence). This CDR3 is CASSLVWGDTQYF. The DNA of the CDR3 is TGTGCCAGCAGCTTAGTTTGGGGGGATACGCAGTATTTT.

This sequence joins TRBV7-2 and TRBJ2-2; D uncertain. Trimming left V 5 bases short and J 0 bases short, with 10 bases between. Looked up from germline, CDR1 is SGHTA and CDR2 is FQGNSA. This CDR3 comprises 15 residues. CDR3 bases: TGTGCCAGCAGCCTGAGGACCTCGAACACCGGGGAGCTGTTTTTT. Its protein product is CASSLRTSNTGELFF.

The chain uses TRBV5-1 and TRBJ2-5, with D unresolved. The V end lost 1 base, the J end lost 4 bases, and 8 bases lay between the germline ends. Germline V lookup: CDR1 SGHRS, CDR2 YFSETQ. The CDR3 is 13 residues long. The CDR3 sequence: CASSLSLTETQYF. CDR3 bases: TGCGCCAGCAGCTTGAGTTTGACAGAGACCCAGTACTTC.

As DNA, the CDR3 is TGTGCCATCAGTGAGCCGACCCGTAACCGGCCCGAGCAGTACTTC. Translation gives CAISEPTRNRPEQYF. The chain links TRBV10-3 to TRBJ2-7; D uncertain. V lost 2 bases and J lost 6, with 17 bases in between. Germline V gives CDR1 ENHRY, CDR2 SYGVKD. The CDR3 covers 15 residues.

This sequence joins TRBV25-1 and TRBJ1-4, with D perhaps TRBD1 (5 bases). Germline CDR1 reads MGHDK; CDR2 reads SYGVNS. This CDR3 spans 14 amino acids. V lost 3 bases, J lost 4 bases, and 9 bases lay in between. CDR3 bases: TGTGCCAGCAGTGACGACAGCTTTAATGAAAAACTGTTTTTT. Its protein is CASSDDSFNEKLFF.

This clone was recorded a few times. V usage is TRBV19 and J usage is TRBJ2-4; TRBD1 matches at 7 bases. CDR1 and CDR2 (germline): LNHDA, SQIVND (reference sequence). The ends lost 3 bases at V and 8 bases at J; junction bases unmatched: 13. The CDR3 is made up of 16 amino acids. As DNA, the CDR3 is TGTGCCAGTAGTATTAGGAACCGGGACAGAGGATACATTCAGTACTTC. Translating it yields CASSIRNRDRGYIQYF.

The V and J genes are TRBV11-2 and TRBJ1-1, with a tentative D call TRBD1 (5 bases). The germline CDR1 and CDR2 sequences are SGHAT and FQNNGV. This CDR3 spans 16 amino acids. V was cut by 7 bases and J by 3 bases, with 21 bases left in between. The CDR3 sequence: CASNLLGGMSDTEAFF. In nucleotides, the CDR3 is TGTGCCAGCAACCTACTTGGGGGTATGAGTGACACTGAAGCTTTCTTT. Full variable domain (rest looked up from reference TRBV11-2 and TRBJ1-1): EAGVAQSPRYKIIEKRQSVAFWCNPISGHATLYWYQQILGQGPKLLIQFQNNGVVDDSQLPKDRFSAERLKGVDSTLKIQPAKLEDSAVYLCASNLLGGMSDTEAFFGQGTRLTVV.

The chain employs TRBV18 and TRBJ2-7, with 9 bases aligning to TRBD1. V dropped 6 bases and J dropped 3; count of bases not matched to a gene: 6. Per the germline V gene, CDR1 is KGHSH and CDR2 is LQKENI. The CDR3 loop spans 14 amino acids. Written as DNA, the CDR3 is TGTGCCAGCTCCCAAAGGACAGGGGTCTACGAGCAGTACTTC. Amino acid sequence: CASSQRTGVYEQYF.

This clone has a handful of counts. The chain has TRBV19 and TRBJ1-1; 8 nucleotides match TRBD1. V was clipped by 11 bases and J by 7 bases; unmatched bases: 15. Looked up from germline, CDR1 is LNHDA and CDR2 is SQIVND (reference sequence). The CDR3 is 14 residues long. As DNA, the CDR3 is TGTGCCGCGAGTAATCAGGGGGCGCGTCATGAAGCTTTCTTT. Translating it yields CAASNQGARHEAFF. Based on the CDR3 plus reference TRBV19 and TRBJ1-1, the full variable domain is DGGITQSPKYLFRKEGQNVTLSCEQNLNHDAMYWYRQDPGQGLRLIYYSQIVNDFQKGDIAEGYSVSREKKESFPLTVTSAQKNPTAFYLCAASNQGARHEAFFGQGTRLTVV.

V usage is TRBV7-2 and J usage is TRBJ2-5; 9 bases match TRBD1. The germline CDR1 and CDR2 sequences are SGHTA and FQGNSA. V was clipped by 6 bases and J by 5 bases; unmatched bases: 1. The CDR3 loop spans 12 amino acids. CDR3 DNA: TGTGCCAGCAGAGGACAGGGGGAGACCCAGTACTTC. Protein product: CASRGQGETQYF.

The V gene is TRBV29-1, the J gene TRBJ2-1; 8 bases are shared with TRBD2. In germline, CDR1 is SQVTM, CDR2 ANQGSEA. This CDR3 has 16 residues. V lost 1 base to trimming and J lost 8 bases; unmatched junction nucleotides: 13. The DNA for the CDR3 is TGCAGCGTTGAAGGAGGAGCGGGAGTAGCAACGGATGAGCAGTTCTTC. It yields the protein CSVEGGAGVATDEQFF.

The chain uses TRBV19 and TRBJ2-7; a possible D gene is TRBD1 (6 bases). The CDR3 covers 13 residues. The germline CDR1 and CDR2 sequences are LNHDA and SQIVND (reference sequence). Trimming took off 6 bases at V and 0 bases at J, with 9 bases between the two ends. CDR3 in DNA: TGTGCCAGTAGGCGACAGGACTCCTACGAGCAGTACTTC. It codes for CASRRQDSYEQYF. Based on the CDR3 plus reference TRBV19 and TRBJ2-7, the full variable domain is DGGITQSPKYLFRKEGQNVTLSCEQNLNHDAMYWYRQDPGQGLRLIYYSQIVNDFQKGDIAEGYSVSREKKESFPLTVTSAQKNPTAFYLCASRRQDSYEQYFGPGTRLTVT.

This chain uses TRBV9 with TRBJ2-5; D may be TRBD2 (6 bases). This CDR3 comprises 13 residues. Germline CDR1 is SGDLS and CDR2 is YYNGEE. V lost 2 bases to trimming and J lost 5 bases, with 10 bases between them. CDR3 DNA: TGTGCCAGCAGCGTTCGTCGGGGGGAGACCCAGTACTTC. Its protein is CASSVRRGETQYF.